A selection of T cell receptor beta chains follows, all from one sample in a study of blood T cells in healthy people across ages. One entry per CDR3 protein, called by TCRdb with MiXCR from the 5' RACE reads. The sample records under 1,100,000 distinct CDR3 sequences, 20% to 25% being singletons. The sample was also linked to a second study, of T cells of mothers and their children.

Sample: blood. These receptors all come from a girl aged 2 to 9 in good health. Both conserved end residues are part of each CDR3. D genes are given only for firm matches. Where a row states a size, it is once, few, many or the class of an expanded clone; other rows omit it.

j_gene	v_gene	d_gene	abundance	CDR3aa	CDR3nt
TRBJ1-1	TRBV5-1	TRBD1	NA	CASSQTGWDTEAFF	TGCGCCAGCAGCCAGACAGGGTGGGACACTGAAGCTTTCTTT
TRBJ2-5	TRBV29-1	NA	few	CSVVGGKETQYF	TGCAGCGTTGTCGGAGGAAAAGAGACCCAGTACTTC
TRBJ2-1	TRBV14	TRBD2	few	CASRPSGGKNEQFF	TGTGCCAGCAGACCTAGCGGGGGGAAAAATGAGCAGTTCTTC
TRBJ2-1	TRBV7-2	NA	NA	CASSQLILDEQFF	TGTGCCAGCAGCCAGCTTATCTTGGATGAGCAGTTCTTC
TRBJ2-7	TRBV12-3/TRBV12-4	NA	NA	CASSSAPSEQYF	TGTGCCAGCAGCTCCGCGCCTAGCGAGCAGTACTTC
TRBJ2-6	TRBV14	NA	NA	CASRQVYGGANVLTF	TGTGCCAGCAGGCAGGTTTACGGTGGGGCCAACGTCCTGACTTTC
TRBJ2-3	TRBV28	NA	NA	CASGIQGRTDTQYF	TGTGCCAGCGGAATACAGGGACGCACAGATACGCAGTATTTT
TRBJ1-2	TRBV3-1	NA	few	CASSQENKARVYGYTF	TGTGCCAGCAGCCAAGAAAACAAGGCGCGGGTCTATGGCTACACCTTC
TRBJ2-7	TRBV11-2	NA	few	CASSTNRERYEQYF	TGTGCCAGCAGCACGAACAGGGAAAGATACGAGCAGTACTTC
TRBJ2-3	TRBV28	NA	NA	CASRLETSTDTQYF	TGTGCCAGCCGACTGGAGACTAGCACAGATACGCAGTATTTT
TRBJ2-3	TRBV29-1	TRBD1	NA	CSVEPYRGSVADTQYF	TGCAGCGTCGAACCTTACAGGGGGTCGGTGGCAGATACGCAGTATTTT
TRBJ2-1	TRBV14	NA	few	CASSQDNYASSYNEQFF	TGTGCCAGCAGCCAAGATAACTACGCGAGCTCCTACAATGAGCAGTTCTTC
TRBJ1-4	TRBV6-5	NA	NA	CASSYTLYEKLLF	TGTGCCAGCAGTTACACCCTTTATGAAAAACTGCTTTTT
TRBJ2-5	TRBV29-1	NA	NA	CSVATRLQETQYF	TGCAGCGTCGCGACTCGATTACAAGAGACCCAGTACTTC
TRBJ2-1	TRBV7-6	TRBD1	NA	CASSLGTGGSDEQFF	TGTGCCAGCAGCTTAGGAACAGGGGGCAGCGATGAGCAGTTCTTC
TRBJ2-1	TRBV7-2	NA	many	CASSSGQGPYNEQFF	TGTGCCAGCAGCTCAGGGCAGGGGCCCTACAATGAGCAGTTCTTC
TRBJ2-1	TRBV3-1	TRBD2	NA	CASSQEGVGLALYNEQFF	TGTGCCAGCAGTCAAGAGGGAGTTGGACTAGCGCTCTACAATGAGCAGTTCTTC
TRBJ1-2	TRBV20-1	TRBD1	NA	CSARDGNYGQGIYGYTF	TGCAGTGCTAGAGATGGTAATTACGGACAGGGGATCTATGGCTACACCTTC
TRBJ2-3	TRBV29-1	TRBD1	NA	CSGRQGSTDTQYF	TGCAGCGGACGACAGGGGAGCACAGATACGCAGTATTTT
TRBJ2-1	TRBV7-9	TRBD1	few	CASSLPGQLYEQFF	TGTGCCAGCAGCTTGCCGGGACAGCTGTATGAGCAGTTCTTC
TRBJ2-3	TRBV4-1	NA	few	CASSQDVIGDTQYF	TGCGCCAGCAGCCAAGATGTCATAGGGGATACGCAGTATTTT
TRBJ2-7	TRBV28	TRBD1	few	CASSLRTGNSYEQYF	TGTGCCAGCAGTCTTCGGACAGGGAATTCCTACGAGCAGTACTTC
TRBJ1-1	TRBV13	TRBD1	NA	CASRPTTGIGTEAFF	TGTGCCAGCAGACCGACGACAGGGATCGGGACTGAAGCTTTCTTT
TRBJ2-7	TRBV2	TRBD1	few	CATGQGLTYEQYF	TGTGCCACCGGACAGGGACTGACCTACGAGCAGTACTTC
TRBJ2-3	TRBV7-9	NA	NA	CASSRLERTTDTQYF	TGTGCCAGCAGCCGACTAGAGAGAACCACAGATACGCAGTATTTT
TRBJ1-3	TRBV7-2	NA	many	CASSLRGNTIYF	TGTGCCAGCAGCTTACGGGGGAACACCATATATTTT
TRBJ2-1	TRBV9	TRBD2	NA	CASSDRIAGVDNEQFF	TGTGCCAGCAGCGATCGTATAGCGGGAGTGGACAATGAGCAGTTCTTC
TRBJ2-7	TRBV7-9	NA	NA	CASSGLPSYEQYF	TGTGCCAGCAGTGGTCTCCCTTCCTACGAGCAGTACTTC
TRBJ2-1	TRBV6-2/TRBV6-3	NA	few	CASSYRVSYNEQFF	TGTGCCAGCAGCTACAGGGTCTCCTACAATGAGCAGTTCTTC
TRBJ1-2	TRBV6-5	TRBD1	NA	CASRRGQGDYGYTF	TGTGCCAGCAGAAGGGGACAGGGAGACTATGGCTACACCTTC
TRBJ1-1	TRBV9	TRBD1	few	CASSEGTGEAFF	TGTGCCAGCAGCGAGGGGACAGGAGAAGCTTTCTTT
TRBJ2-5	TRBV7-2	TRBD2	NA	CASSRTSGSQTQYF	TGTGCCAGCAGCAGGACTAGCGGGAGTCAGACCCAGTACTTC
TRBJ1-1	TRBV12-3/TRBV12-4	TRBD1	few	CASLTGVNTEAFF	TGTGCCAGCCTGACAGGGGTTAACACTGAAGCTTTCTTT
TRBJ2-3	TRBV29-1	NA	NA	CSVTGAGRGDTQYF	TGCAGCGTAACAGGGGCCGGGAGGGGAGATACGCAGTATTTT
TRBJ2-2	TRBV7-9	NA	NA	CASSLVYLSTGELFF	TGTGCCAGCAGCTTAGTATATCTTTCTACCGGGGAGCTGTTTTTT
TRBJ1-4	TRBV6-1	TRBD1	few	CASQGQGQQNEKLFF	TGTGCCAGCCAAGGACAGGGGCAGCAGAATGAAAAACTGTTTTTT
TRBJ2-1	TRBV9	NA	NA	CASDREGSSSYNEQFF	TGTGCCAGCGATCGAGAGGGCTCTAGCTCCTACAATGAGCAGTTCTTC